A single sample gave rise to the 28 T cell receptor beta chains below, sequenced in a study of identifying expanded T cells in peripheral blood. Here immunoSEQ multiplex PCR was the method, and the copy in TCRdb shows in-frame clones only, minus some. The data show around 100,000 clones, 80% to 90% seen once. Material for sequencing was blood. The receptors here all came from a person aged 18 to 70 in good health.

This chain links TRBV7-3 with TRBJ2-1; 7 bases align to TRBD2. This CDR3 is 13 amino acids long. With 3 bases clipped from V and 8 bases from J, the junction kept 4 bases outside the gene matches. The germline V gene has CDR1 SGHTA and CDR2 FQGTGA. In DNA form, the CDR3 reads TGTGCCAGCAGCTTGGAGCGGGGATATGAGCAGTTCTTC. Residues: CASSLERGYEQFF.

This sequence joins TRBV5-4 and TRBJ2-1; tentative D call: TRBD2 (6 bases). Germline loops: CDR1 SGHNT, CDR2 YYREEE (reference sequence). This CDR3 has 12 amino acids. V was shortened by 3 bases and J by 9 bases, with 10 bases between the two germline ends. The CDR3 loop is CASSSLAPEQFF. CDR3 coding DNA: TGTGCCAGCAGCTCGCTAGCGCCTGAGCAGTTCTTC.

This chain links TRBV6-5 with TRBJ2-1; 9 nucleotides agree with TRBD2. Per germline, CDR1 MNHEY and CDR2 SVGAGI. CDR3 length: 14 amino acids. After removal of 2 bases from V and 10 bases from J, the junction contained 6 bases not matched to a gene. DNA for the CDR3: TGTGCCAGCAGTTACGGGCGGGAGGGCAGCGAGCAGTTCTTC. It encodes CASSYGREGSEQFF.

V usage is TRBV19 and J usage is TRBJ1-2, with D maybe TRBD1 (5 bases). Trimming removed 7 bases from V and 3 bases from J, with 12 bases in between. Germline assignment: CDR1 LNHDA and CDR2 SQIVND (reference sequence). The length of the CDR3 is 13 residues. CDR3 sequence (DNA): TGTGCCAGTAAGGGGAGCCAGTACTATGGCTACACCTTC. It yields the protein CASKGSQYYGYTF. The full variable domain, its missing parts supplied by reference TRBV19 and TRBJ1-2, is DGGITQSPKYLFRKEGQNVTLSCEQNLNHDAMYWYRQDPGQGLRLIYYSQIVNDFQKGDIAEGYSVSREKKESFPLTVTSAQKNPTAFYLCASKGSQYYGYTFGSGTRLTVV.

V gene TRBV7-9 combines with J gene TRBJ1-6, with D tentatively TRBD1 (6 bases). The V gene lost 5 bases and the J gene lost 6 bases, with 14 bases spanning the gap. There are 15 residues in the CDR3. Germline V gene lookup returns CDR1 SEHNR and CDR2 FQNEAQ (reference sequence). CDR3: CASSVGTRLNSPLHF. The CDR3 DNA is TGTGCCAGCAGCGTCGGGACACGGCTTAATTCACCCCTCCACTTT.

V and J are TRBV5-1 and TRBJ2-3; no definite D call. V was cut by 5 bases and J by 2 bases, with 12 bases left in between. This CDR3 region has 14 residues. Per germline, CDR1 SGHRS and CDR2 YFSETQ. CDR3 DNA: TGCGCCAGCAGGTACACCCGGTTCACAGATACGCAGTATTTT. This translates into CASRYTRFTDTQYF.

V and J are TRBV2 and TRBJ1-1; D is uncertain. V was trimmed by 9 bases and J by 2 bases, leaving 10 bases between them. CDR1 SNHLY and CDR2 FYNNEI come from the germline V gene. The CDR3 is made up of 12 amino acids. CDR3 sequence: CASSRKNTEAFF. CDR3 DNA sequence: TGTGCCAGTAGCAGAAAAAACACTGAAGCTTTCTTT.

About this clone itself: The same CDR3 can be traced to other DNA sequences in this sample. J is TRBJ1-1 and V is TRBV2, with unresolved D. V gave up 7 bases and J gave up 5 bases, with 17 bases separating them. The CDR3 has 14 residues. Germline V lookup: CDR1 SNHLY, CDR2 FYNNEI. CDR3 residues: CASKIWEGRTEAFF. The CDR3 bases are TGTGCCAGCAAGATCTGGGAGGGAAGGACTGAAGCTTTCTTT.

The chain links TRBV14 to TRBJ1-1; a weak D match, TRBD1 (5 bases). The CDR3 loop spans 17 amino acids. Per the germline V gene, CDR1 is SGHDN and CDR2 is FVKESK. V was cut by 4 bases and J by 2 bases, with 20 bases left in between. CDR3: CASSPYRQWGPNTEAFF. CDR3 nucleotide sequence: TGTGCCAGCAGCCCCTACCGTCAGTGGGGACCTAACACTGAAGCTTTCTTT.

This chain connects TRBV19 to TRBJ1-1; 9 bases align to TRBD1. Germline lookup yields CDR1 LNHDA and CDR2 SQIVND (reference sequence). V lost 5 bases, J lost 12 bases, and 10 bases stayed unmatched. The CDR3 sequence is 13 residues long. The CDR3 nucleotides are TGTGCCAGTAGTCACACCGGGACAGGGTGGTCTTTCTTT. It is translated as CASSHTGTGWSFF.

The genes are TRBV14 and TRBJ1-3; D gene unclear. Germline lookup yields CDR1 SGHDN and CDR2 FVKESK. This CDR3 is built from 14 residues. The V and J ends lost 1 base and 0 bases respectively, with 4 bases between them. For the CDR3, the DNA is TGTGCCAGCAGCCAAGCACGCTCTGGAAACACCATATATTTT. As protein: CASSQARSGNTIYF. Variable domain in full (rest from reference TRBV14 and TRBJ1-3): EAGVTQFPSHSVIEKGQTVTLRCDPISGHDNLYWYRRVMGKEIKFLLHFVKESKQDESGMPNNRFLAERTGGTYSTLKVQPAELEDSGVYFCASSQARSGNTIYFGEGSWLTVV.

The V call is TRBV25-1, the J call TRBJ1-5; 7 bases agree with TRBD1. The germline CDR1 and CDR2 sequences are MGHDK and SYGVNS. The CDR3 is 13 amino acids. V gave up 10 bases and J gave up 1 base; unmatched junction bases: 4. The CDR3: CATQGGSNQPQHF. CDR3 sequence (DNA): TGTGCCACTCAGGGGGGGAGCAATCAGCCCCAGCATTTT. Full variable domain (remainder filled in from reference TRBV25-1 and TRBJ1-5): EADIYQTPRYLVIGTGKKITLECSQTMGHDKMYWYQQDPGMELHLIHYSYGVNSTEKGDLSSESTVSRIRTEHFPLTLESARPSHTSQYLCATQGGSNQPQHFGDGTRLSIL.

The genes are TRBV6-1 and TRBJ1-1; 9 positions agree with TRBD1. Germline V lookup: CDR1 MNHNS, CDR2 SASEGT. This CDR3 is built from 15 residues. With 6 bases clipped from V and 2 bases from J, the junction kept 7 bases outside the gene matches. Here the CDR3 DNA reads TGTGCCAGCAGGGACCCGGGACAGGGTAACACTGAAGCTTTCTTT. This sequence encodes CASRDPGQGNTEAFF.

This rearrangement joins TRBV6-1 to TRBJ1-1, with D unresolved. The ends were cut back, 8 bases at V and 2 bases at J, with 9 bases in the middle. The germline CDR1 and CDR2 sequences are MNHNS and SASEGT. This CDR3 comprises 12 residues. The CDR3 DNA reads as TGTGCCAGCGCAAGATTAAACACTGAAGCTTTCTTT. It is translated as CASARLNTEAFF.

V and J are TRBV11-2 and TRBJ2-1; 9 positions agree with TRBD1. Germline V CDR1 and CDR2: SGHAT, FQNNGV. The CDR3 spans 17 residues. V gave up 4 bases and J gave up 4 bases; unmatched junction bases: 11. CDR3 region: CASSSTGGAYLYNEQFF. The CDR3 DNA sequence: TGTGCCAGCAGCTCCACAGGGGGCGCTTACTTATACAATGAGCAGTTCTTC.

The CDR3 nucleotides are TGTGCCAGCAGCCTAGAGGGCGGGGAGCTGTTTTTT. This sequence encodes CASSLEGGELFF. The chain recombines TRBV7-2 with TRBJ2-2; perhaps TRBD2 as D (5 bases). V shed 5 bases and J shed 7 bases, with 8 bases lying between them. Germline lookup yields CDR1 SGHTA and CDR2 FQGNSA. CDR3 length equals 12 residues. Supplemented by reference TRBV7-2 and TRBJ2-2, the full variable domain reads GAGVSQSPSNKVTEKGKDVELRCDPISGHTALYWYRQSLGQGLEFLIYFQGNSAPDKSGLPSDRFSAERTGGSVSTLTIQRTQQEDSAVYLCASSLEGGELFFGEGSRLTVL.

This rearrangement joins TRBV7-3 to TRBJ2-5; D is uncertain. This CDR3 comprises 12 residues. The V gene's germline CDR1 is SGHTA and CDR2 FQGTGA. Trimming left V 2 bases short and J 1 base short, with 2 bases between. The CDR3 reads CASSLPQETQYF. CDR3 in DNA: TGTGCCAGCAGCTTACCCCAAGAGACCCAGTACTTC.

This chain connects TRBV1 to TRBJ2-7; the listed D gene, TRBD1, was not tested against the DNA. TRBV1 is a pseudogene. This CDR3 is 17 amino acids long. CDR3: CTSSQDWAGQGAIEQYF. The CDR3 bases are TGCACCAGCAGCCAAGATTGGGCGGGACAGGGGGCGATTGAGCAGTACTTC.

CDR3 nucleotide sequence: TGTGCCTGGTCGGGACAGGGGAGACCTGAAGCTTTCTTT. Translating gives CAWSGQGRPEAFF. The chain joins TRBV30 to TRBJ1-1; 10 positions match TRBD1. CDR3 length equals 13 residues. The V and J ends lost 5 bases and 6 bases, in that order; junction bases with no gene match: 6. Germline V gene sequence: CDR1 GTSNPN, CDR2 SVGIG (reference sequence).

The V and J genes are TRBV7-8 and TRBJ1-1; D is undetermined. The CDR3 contains 13 residues. V was clipped by 2 bases and J by 4 bases, with 8 bases between them. CDR1 and CDR2 from the germline V gene are SGHVS and FQNEAQ. This chain's CDR3 is CASSLFSGTEAFF. The CDR3 DNA sequence: TGTGCCAGCAGCTTATTTTCGGGCACTGAAGCTTTCTTT.

The genes are TRBV7-9 and TRBJ1-1; 7 bases are a match to TRBD1. The CDR3 loop spans 14 amino acids. V lost 5 bases and J lost 5; bases outside the gene matches: 8. CDR1 SEHNR and CDR2 FQNEAQ come from the germline V gene (reference sequence). DNA of the CDR3: TGTGCCAGCAGCCACCCGACAGGGAAAACTGAAGCTTTCTTT. Its translation is CASSHPTGKTEAFF.

This sequence joins TRBV6-6 and TRBJ1-4, with D unclear. Germline CDR1 MNHNY, CDR2 SVGAGI (reference sequence). V dropped 0 bases and J dropped 8 bases, with 7 bases sitting between them. The CDR3 loop spans 13 amino acids. In DNA form, the CDR3 reads TGTGCCAGCAGTTACTCGAACGTGGAAAAACTGTTTTTT. Translated: CASSYSNVEKLFF.

The V gene is TRBV19, the J gene TRBJ1-5, with D unclear. CDR3 length equals 13 residues. Looked up from germline, CDR1 is LNHDA and CDR2 is SQIVND (reference sequence). The V end lost 5 bases, the J end lost 0 bases, and 5 bases lay between the germline ends. CDR3 loop: CASSFFSNQPQHF. Written as DNA, the CDR3 is TGTGCCAGTAGTTTCTTTAGCAATCAGCCCCAGCATTTT.

This clone appeared a few times. The chain recombines TRBV7-3 with TRBJ2-1; no reliable D call. This CDR3 is 12 amino acids long. In germline, CDR1 is SGHTA, CDR2 FQGTGA. Deletions cut 5 bases from V and 10 bases from J, with 12 bases between. Here the CDR3 reads CASSVDKREQFF. The CDR3 DNA sequence: TGTGCCAGCAGCGTCGATAAGAGGGAGCAGTTCTTC.

This chain joins TRBV19 and TRBJ1-1, with D maybe TRBD1 (6 bases). The V gene lost 6 bases and the J gene lost 5 bases, with 16 bases spanning the gap. The CDR3 runs 14 residues. The V gene's germline CDR1 is LNHDA and CDR2 SQIVND (reference sequence). CDR3: CASSPETGRTEAFF. The CDR3 coding sequence is TGTGCCAGTAGCCCAGAAACAGGGCGAACTGAAGCTTTCTTT.

The chain links TRBV27 to TRBJ1-2; maybe TRBD1 (6 bases). This CDR3 is 15 amino acids long. CDR1 and CDR2 (germline): MNHEY, SMNVEV (reference sequence). The V and J ends lost 1 base and 3 bases respectively, with 12 bases between them. This CDR3 is CASSLYPGADYGYTF. CDR3 DNA: TGTGCCAGCAGTTTATATCCGGGGGCGGACTATGGCTACACCTTC.

J is TRBJ1-2 and V is TRBV6-5, with D hard to call. Trimming took off 7 bases at V and 8 bases at J, with 20 bases between the two ends. Germline V gene sequence: CDR1 MNHEY, CDR2 SVGAGI. This CDR3 is 14 amino acids long. The CDR3 sequence: CASKKTTRNNGYTF. In DNA form, the CDR3 reads TGTGCCAGCAAAAAAACGACCCGAAATAACGGCTACACCTTC.

The rearrangement joins TRBV7-9 to TRBJ1-1, with 8 nucleotides matching TRBD1. V trimming: 2 bases; J trimming: 3 bases; junction bases outside the gene matches: 8. Germline CDR1 is SEHNR and CDR2 is FQNEAQ (reference sequence). This CDR3 has 16 amino acids. The CDR3 region has the DNA TGTGCCAGCAGCTTACTCCTCGACAGGGGCCACACTGAAGCTTTCTTT. This translates into CASSLLLDRGHTEAFF.